This T cell receptor (beta chain) was captured by sequencing in a study of CD8+ T cells in alopecia areata. Study context: The tofacitinib course ran for 6 to 18 months and was followed by 6 months off drug.

In the case of this clone: The target antigen is unknown.

Study results and caveats: Normal scalp had lower clonality than lesional scalp, with alopecia totalis/universalis lesions showing this most strongly.

The germline gives CDR1 LNHNV, CDR2 YYDKDF (reference sequence). The ends were cut back, 1 base at V and 7 bases at J, with 8 bases in the middle. The CDR3 extends over 12 amino acids. RNA was isolated and reverse transcribed to cDNA, the sequencing template. TCRdb keeps only in-frame clones here, not all; method: immunoSEQ multiplex PCR. The repertoire holds some 200,000 clones, with about 60% as singletons. The sequence was obtained from a human donor with alopecia areata. The V and J genes are TRBV15 and TRBJ2-7; D unclear. Material: CD4+ T cells sorted from blood, obtained at week 0. For the CDR3, the DNA is TGTGCCACCAGCAGAGTGGGGAAAGAGCAGTACTTC. As protein: CATSRVGKEQYF.